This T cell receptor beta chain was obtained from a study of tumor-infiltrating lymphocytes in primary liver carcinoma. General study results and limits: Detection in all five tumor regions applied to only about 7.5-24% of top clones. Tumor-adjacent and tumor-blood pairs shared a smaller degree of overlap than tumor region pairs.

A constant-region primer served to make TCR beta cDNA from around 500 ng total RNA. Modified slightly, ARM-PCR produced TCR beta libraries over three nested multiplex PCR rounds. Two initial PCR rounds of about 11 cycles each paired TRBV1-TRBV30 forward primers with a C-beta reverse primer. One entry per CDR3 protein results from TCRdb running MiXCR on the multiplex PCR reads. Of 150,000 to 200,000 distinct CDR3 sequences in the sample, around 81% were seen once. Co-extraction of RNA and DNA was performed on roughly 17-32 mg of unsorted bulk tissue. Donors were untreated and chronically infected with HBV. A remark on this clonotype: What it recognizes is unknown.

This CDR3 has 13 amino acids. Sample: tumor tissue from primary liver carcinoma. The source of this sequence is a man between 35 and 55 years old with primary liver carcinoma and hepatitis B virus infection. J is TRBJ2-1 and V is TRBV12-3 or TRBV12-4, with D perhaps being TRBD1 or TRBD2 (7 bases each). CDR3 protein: CSGSQGGRDEQFF. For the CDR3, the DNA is TGTTCCGGCAGCCAGGGGGGGAGGGATGAGCAGTTCTTC.